This is a list of T cell receptor beta chains from one sample in a study of beta chain features in type 1 diabetes. TCRdb keeps only in-frame clones here, not all; method: immunoSEQ multiplex PCR. The repertoire has some 280,000 clones, more than 13% of them found once; the top ten carry 0.017%. Sequenced material: naive CD4+ T cells from blood. The receptors come from a young man with type 1 diabetes. CDR3s include the opening cysteine and the closing phenylalanine or tryptophan. The D gene is left open where the match is weak. Some rows have no size entry. The others give once, few or many, or a class for an expanded clone.

J,D,size,V,DNA,CDR3
TRBJ2-7,TRBD2,few,TRBV4-2,TGTGCCAGCAGCCAAGTAGGCGGGGGGCCCTACGAGCAGTACTTC,CASSQVGGGPYEQYF
TRBJ2-7,TRBD1,-,TRBV6-5,TGTGCCAGCAGTAACCAACCGGGACAGGGGGCTAAGTACTTC,CASSNQPGQGAKYF
TRBJ2-5,TRBD2,-,TRBV11-2,TGTGCCAGCAGCCTTCTGGCAGCGGGGCAGTACTTC,CASSLLAAGQYF
TRBJ2-1,-,many,TRBV29-1,TGCAGCGTCCACTACAATGAGCAGTTCTTC,CSVHYNEQFF
TRBJ2-4,-,many,TRBV4-3,TGCGCCAGCAGCCAAGATGTCCTCTTGCGGACCAAAAACATTCAGTACTTC,CASSQDVLLRTKNIQYF
TRBJ2-5,TRBD1,-,TRBV10-3,TGTGCCATCAGTGAGCCAGGACAGGGGATGGAGACCCAGTACTTC,CAISEPGQGMETQYF
TRBJ1-4,-,-,TRBV5-1,TGCGCCAGCAGCTCTTTGGCAGGGCGGAATGAAAAACTGTTTTTT,CASSSLAGRNEKLFF
TRBJ1-2,-,few,TRBV7-2,TGTGCCAGCAGCTTAAGAGATAGCAAACCCGACACCTTC,CASSLRDSKPDTF
TRBJ2-4,-,-,TRBV4-2,TGTGCCAGCAGCCAAGCGGGATACAAAAACATTCAGTACTTC,CASSQAGYKNIQYF
TRBJ2-7,-,-,TRBV10-3,TGTGCCATCAGTGAAGGGTGGGAGAGCTCCTACGAGCAGTACTTC,CAISEGWESSYEQYF
TRBJ2-5,-,few,TRBV29-1,TGCAGCGTTGCTAAACGGCCCGGAGGGGGCCTACAAGAGACCCAGTACTTC,CSVAKRPGGGLQETQYF